This passage covers 5 T cell receptor beta chains from one sample sequenced in a study of T cells in women clearing cervical HPV infection. Measured with immunoSEQ multiplex PCR; TCRdb has only the in-frame clones, and not every one. This listing includes 18,000 or so clones. Sequencing input: blood buffy coat. The source is a woman aged 18-70 years with a cervical HPV16 infection that either progressed to CIN3+ or cleared (not recorded which).

To note about this clone: The CDR3 end falls 3 residues outside the read, so it is completed with the germline J gene. The V call is TRBV27, the J call TRBJ2-1, with 9 bases fitting TRBD1. Per germline, CDR1 MNHEY and CDR2 SMNVEV (reference sequence). The CDR3 consists of 17 residues. J was trimmed by 7 bases and V by 2 bases; bases with no gene match: 12. The part of the CDR3 DNA that was read is TGTGCCAGCAGTTTACGAGGGACAGGGACTTTTATTAATGAG. Translation gives CASSLRGTGTFINE. The entire CDR3 protein is CASSLRGTGTFINEQFF.

Worth noting for this clone: The read terminates 3 residues before the CDR3 end, so the remaining end is supplied by the germline J gene. V usage is TRBV20-1 and J usage is TRBJ2-1; 10 bases fit TRBD1. Trimming removed 3 bases from V and 2 bases from J; junction bases left unmatched: 4. The CDR3 covers 15 residues. CDR1 is DFQATT and CDR2 is SNEGSKA in the germline V gene (reference sequence). The CDR3: CSARWDRGPYNEQFF. The sequenced part of the CDR3 DNA is TGCAGTGCTAGGTGGGACAGGGGCCCCTACAATGAG.

A word on this clone: Read sequence stops 3 residues before the CDR3 end, and the germline J gene provides the missing end. The chain has TRBV7-9 and TRBJ1-1; perhaps TRBD1 as D (6 bases). The CDR3 loop spans 14 amino acids. Germline-derived CDR1 and CDR2 are SEHNR and FQNEAQ (reference sequence). V lost 1 base and J 1 base, leaving 7 bases between the germline ends. The part of the CDR3 DNA that was read is TGTGCCAGCAGCTTAGAGGGACAGAACACTGAA. Translating gives CASSLEGQNTE. The entire CDR3 protein reads CASSLEGQNTEAFF.

On this clone itself: The read is 3 residues too short to cover the CDR3 end, so that end is filled in from the germline J gene. The rearrangement uses TRBV6-2 or TRBV6-3 and TRBJ2-2; TRBD2 agrees at 7 bases. Germline CDR1 and CDR2: MNHEY and SVGEGT. V gave up 6 bases and J gave up 6 bases; unmatched junction bases: 13. The CDR3 has 16 amino acids. The chain's CDR3 is CASSLGTTQVAGELFF. The sequenced part of the CDR3 DNA is TGTGCCAGCAGCCTCGGGACTACTCAAGTCGCCGGGGAG.

As to this clone: The read falls 3 residues short of the CDR3 end, and the missing part is taken from the germline J gene. The chain combines TRBV5-1 with TRBJ2-3, with 7 bases that match TRBD2. With V trimmed by 4 bases and J by 4 bases, 12 bases remained unmatched. This CDR3 comprises 16 residues. Per the germline V gene, CDR1 is SGHRS and CDR2 is YFSETQ. The sequenced CDR3 bases are TGCGCCAGCAGCCCCACCAGCGGGGTCTGGCCAGATACG. Protein: CASSPTSGVWPDT. The full CDR3 protein is CASSPTSGVWPDTQYF.